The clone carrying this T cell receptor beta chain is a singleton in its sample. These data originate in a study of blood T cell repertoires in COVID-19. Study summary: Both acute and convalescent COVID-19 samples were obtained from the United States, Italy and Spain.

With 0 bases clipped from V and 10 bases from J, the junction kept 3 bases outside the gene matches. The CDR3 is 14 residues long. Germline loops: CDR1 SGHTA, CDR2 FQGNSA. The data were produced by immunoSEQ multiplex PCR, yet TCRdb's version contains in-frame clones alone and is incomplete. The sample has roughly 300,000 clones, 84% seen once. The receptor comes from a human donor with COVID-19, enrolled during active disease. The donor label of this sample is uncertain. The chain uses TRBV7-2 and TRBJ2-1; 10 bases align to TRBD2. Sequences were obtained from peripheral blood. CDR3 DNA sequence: TGTGCCAGCAGCTTAGCGGTGGGACTAGCGGAGCAGTTCTTC. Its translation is CASSLAVGLAEQFF.